These 8 T cell receptor beta chains originate from one sample sequenced in a study of Ad26.COV2.S vaccination and SARS-CoV-2 variants. As for treatment: 15 to 20 received Ad26.COV2.S at low or high dose, single or two shots; roughly 5 received placebo; per-sample allocation not given. Following the first vaccine or placebo injection, samples were taken on day 63. The data were produced by immunoSEQ multiplex PCR, yet TCRdb's version contains in-frame clones alone and is incomplete. This table has roughly 510,000 clones, around 85% appearing once. The sequences come from peripheral blood, collected in a trial of Ad26.COV2.S vaccine versus placebo. The receptors stem from a person aged 18-60 years who received the Ad26.COV2.S COVID-19 vaccine or a placebo.

V is TRBV27 and J is TRBJ2-1; no clear D gene. The CDR3 totals 14 residues. CDR1 and CDR2 (germline): MNHEY, SMNVEV (reference sequence). V lost 3 bases to trimming and J lost 2 bases, with 8 bases between them. The CDR3 here is CASSFVPAYNEQFF. Written as DNA, the CDR3 is TGTGCCAGCAGTTTTGTCCCAGCCTACAATGAGCAGTTCTTC.

The J gene is TRBJ2-6, the V gene TRBV7-9, with D tentatively TRBD1 or TRBD2 (5 bases each). V dropped 4 bases and J dropped 0 bases, with 16 bases sitting between them. The CDR3 spans 18 residues. Germline-derived CDR1 and CDR2 are SEHNR and FQNEAQ (reference sequence). CDR3 nucleotides: TGTGCCAGCAGCTCGCCAGTGGGGACCAACTCTGGGGCCAACGTCCTGACTTTC. Amino acids: CASSSPVGTNSGANVLTF.

The chain uses TRBV23-1 and TRBJ2-7; 8 bases map to TRBD2. TRBV23-1 is marked as an open reading frame, function uncertain. The CDR3 covers 16 residues. The ends lost 4 bases at V and 3 bases at J; junction bases unmatched: 11. The CDR3, as DNA: TGCGCCAGCAGTCCTGTCCCCCCGGGAGGGCGCTACGAGCAGTACTTC. Translating gives CASSPVPPGGRYEQYF.

The chain joins TRBV28 to TRBJ1-2; 9 bases line up with TRBD1. The V and J ends lost 3 bases and 7 bases, in that order; junction bases with no gene match: 12. This CDR3 comprises 16 residues. Germline CDR1 reads MDHEN; CDR2 reads SYDVKM. The CDR3 reads CASSLDRGHIVGGYTF. The CDR3 DNA sequence: TGTGCCAGCAGTTTGGACAGGGGACACATCGTCGGTGGCTACACCTTC.

The rearrangement links TRBV18 to TRBJ2-5, with 7 positions matching TRBD1. The CDR3 length is 15 residues. With V trimmed by 3 bases and J by 1 base, 5 bases remained unmatched. CDR1 KGHSH and CDR2 LQKENI come from the germline V gene. The CDR3 sequence is CASSPMTGSQETQYF. DNA of the CDR3: TGTGCCAGCTCACCGATGACAGGGAGCCAAGAGACCCAGTACTTC.

The chain carries TRBV6-1 and TRBJ2-7; the match to TRBD2 covers 8 bases. Losses at the gene ends were 1 base for V and 4 bases for J; bases not matched to a gene: 9. CDR1 and CDR2 from the germline V gene are MNHNS and SASEGT. The CDR3 covers 16 residues. The CDR3 region is CASSEGLAGLYYEQYF. The CDR3 DNA reads TGTGCCAGCAGTGAAGGGCTAGCGGGTTTGTATTACGAGCAGTACTTC.

This chain joins TRBV6-2 or TRBV6-3 and TRBJ2-1; the D gene could be TRBD1 or TRBD2 (5 bases each). Trimming left V 2 bases short and J 5 bases short, with 10 bases between. This CDR3 has 14 residues. The germline CDR1 and CDR2 sequences are MNHEY and SVGEGT. The CDR3 DNA follows: TGTGCCAGCAGTTACGGGACCGTTAACAATGAGCAGTTCTTC. Amino acids: CASSYGTVNNEQFF.

V and J are TRBV7-2 and TRBJ2-7, with TRBD1 identical over 10 bases. The trim removed 1 base at V and 4 bases at J, leaving 4 bases unmatched. The CDR3 is 15 amino acids. Germline V gene data show CDR1 as SGHTA and CDR2 as FQGNSA. The CDR3 bases are TGTGCCAGCAGCTTAGACGGGACAGGGGTTTACGAGCAGTACTTC. Protein product: CASSLDGTGVYEQYF.